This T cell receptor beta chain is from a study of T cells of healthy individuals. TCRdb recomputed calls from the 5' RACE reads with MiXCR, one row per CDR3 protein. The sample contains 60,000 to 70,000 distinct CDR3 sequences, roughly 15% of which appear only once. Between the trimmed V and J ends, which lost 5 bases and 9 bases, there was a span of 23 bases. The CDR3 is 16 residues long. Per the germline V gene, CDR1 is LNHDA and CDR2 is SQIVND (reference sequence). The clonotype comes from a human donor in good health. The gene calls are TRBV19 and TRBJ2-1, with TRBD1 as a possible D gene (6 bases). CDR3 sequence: CASSPLTDSQGIEQFF. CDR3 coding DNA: TGTGCCAGTAGTCCCCTAACGGACAGTCAAGGGATTGAGCAGTTCTTC.